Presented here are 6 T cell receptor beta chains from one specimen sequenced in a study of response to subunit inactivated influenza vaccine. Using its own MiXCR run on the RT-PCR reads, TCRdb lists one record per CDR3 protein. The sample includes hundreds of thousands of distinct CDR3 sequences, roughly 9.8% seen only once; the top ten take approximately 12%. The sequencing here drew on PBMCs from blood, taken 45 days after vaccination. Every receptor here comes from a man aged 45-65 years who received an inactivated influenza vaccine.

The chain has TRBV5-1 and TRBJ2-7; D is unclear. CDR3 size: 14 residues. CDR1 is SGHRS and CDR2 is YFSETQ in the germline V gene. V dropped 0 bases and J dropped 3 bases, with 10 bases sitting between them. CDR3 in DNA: TGCGCCAGCAGCTTGGACAGTCCCATCTACGAGCAGTACTTC. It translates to CASSLDSPIYEQYF.

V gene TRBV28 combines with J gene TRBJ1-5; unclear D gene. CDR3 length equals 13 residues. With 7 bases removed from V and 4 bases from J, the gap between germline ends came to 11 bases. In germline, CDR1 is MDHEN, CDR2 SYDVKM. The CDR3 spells CASIPDFNQPQHF. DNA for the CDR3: TGTGCCAGCATCCCGGACTTTAATCAGCCCCAGCATTTT.

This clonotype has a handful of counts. The CDR3 DNA is TGCAGTGCTAGAAGGTTAGCACGGGTTGACGAGCAGTACTTC. It yields the protein CSARRLARVDEQYF. The chain uses TRBV20-1 and TRBJ2-7; D is undetermined. The CDR3 runs to 14 residues. Trimming removed 2 bases from V and 5 bases from J, with 16 bases in between. Per the germline V gene, CDR1 is DFQATT and CDR2 is SNEGSKA (reference sequence).

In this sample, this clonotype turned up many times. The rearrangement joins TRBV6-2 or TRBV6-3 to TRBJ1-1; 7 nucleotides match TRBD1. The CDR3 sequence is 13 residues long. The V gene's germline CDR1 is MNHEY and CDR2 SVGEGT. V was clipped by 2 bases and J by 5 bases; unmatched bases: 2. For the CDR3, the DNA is TGTGCCAGCAGTTACCGGACAGGTACTGAAGCTTTCTTT. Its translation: CASSYRTGTEAFF.

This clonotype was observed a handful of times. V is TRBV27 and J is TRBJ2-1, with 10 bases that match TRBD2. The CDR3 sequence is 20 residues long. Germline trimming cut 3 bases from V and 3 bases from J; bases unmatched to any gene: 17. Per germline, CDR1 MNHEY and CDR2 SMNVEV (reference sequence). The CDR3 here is CASSFLAGVLAKGLYNEQFF. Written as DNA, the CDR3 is TGTGCCAGCAGTTTCCTAGCGGGAGTATTAGCCAAGGGGCTCTACAATGAGCAGTTCTTC.

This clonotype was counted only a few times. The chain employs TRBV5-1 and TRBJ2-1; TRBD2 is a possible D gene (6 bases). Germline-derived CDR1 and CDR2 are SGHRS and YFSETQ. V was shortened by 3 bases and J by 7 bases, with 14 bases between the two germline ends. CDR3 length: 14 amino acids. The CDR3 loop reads CASSSTIRGNEQFF. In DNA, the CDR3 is TGCGCCAGCAGCTCGACTATCCGGGGGAATGAGCAGTTCTTC. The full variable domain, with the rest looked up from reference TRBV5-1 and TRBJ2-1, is KAGVTQTPRYLIKTRGQQVTLSCSPISGHRSVSWYQQTPGQGLQFLFEYFSETQRNKGNFPGRFSGRQFSNSRSEMNVSTLELGDSALYLCASSSTIRGNEQFFGPGTRLTVL.